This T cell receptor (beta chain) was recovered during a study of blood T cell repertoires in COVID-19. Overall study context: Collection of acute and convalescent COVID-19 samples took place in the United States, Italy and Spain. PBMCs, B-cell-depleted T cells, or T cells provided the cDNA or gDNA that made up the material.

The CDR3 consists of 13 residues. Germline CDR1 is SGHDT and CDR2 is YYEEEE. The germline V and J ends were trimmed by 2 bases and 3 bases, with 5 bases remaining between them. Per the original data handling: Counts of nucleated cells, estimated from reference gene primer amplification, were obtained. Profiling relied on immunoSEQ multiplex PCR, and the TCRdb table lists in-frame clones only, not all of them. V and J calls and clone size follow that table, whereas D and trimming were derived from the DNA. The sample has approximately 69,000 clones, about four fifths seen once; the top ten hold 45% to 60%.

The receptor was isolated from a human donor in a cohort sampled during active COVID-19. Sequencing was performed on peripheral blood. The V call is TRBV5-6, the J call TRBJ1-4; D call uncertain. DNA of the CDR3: TGTGCCAGCAGCTTTAGTCCTAATGAAAAACTGTTTTTT. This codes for CASSFSPNEKLFF.